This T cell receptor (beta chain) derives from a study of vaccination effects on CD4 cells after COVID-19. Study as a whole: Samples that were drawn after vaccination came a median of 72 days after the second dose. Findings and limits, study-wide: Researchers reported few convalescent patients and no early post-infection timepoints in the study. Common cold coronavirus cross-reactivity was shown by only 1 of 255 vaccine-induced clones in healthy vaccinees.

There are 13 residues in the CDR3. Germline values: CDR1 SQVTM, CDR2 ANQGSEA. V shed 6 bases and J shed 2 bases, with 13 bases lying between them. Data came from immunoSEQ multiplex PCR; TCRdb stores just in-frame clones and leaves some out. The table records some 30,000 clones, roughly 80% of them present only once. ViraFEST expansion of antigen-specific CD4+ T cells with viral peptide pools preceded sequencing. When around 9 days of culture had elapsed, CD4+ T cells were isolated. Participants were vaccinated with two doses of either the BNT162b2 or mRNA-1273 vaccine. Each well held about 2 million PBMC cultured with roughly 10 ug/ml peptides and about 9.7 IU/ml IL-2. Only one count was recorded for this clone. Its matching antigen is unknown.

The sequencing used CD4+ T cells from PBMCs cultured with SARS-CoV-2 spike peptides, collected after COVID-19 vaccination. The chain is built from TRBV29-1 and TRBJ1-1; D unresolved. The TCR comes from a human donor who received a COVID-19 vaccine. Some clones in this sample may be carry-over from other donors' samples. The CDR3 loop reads CSVREQYNTEAFF. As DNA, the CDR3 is TGCAGCGTAAGGGAACAGTATAACACTGAAGCTTTCTTT.